The entry below gives a single T cell receptor beta chain sequence along with its context. The V end lost 0 bases, the J end lost 0 bases, and 21 bases lay between the germline ends. The CDR3 consists of 19 residues. Germline lookup yields CDR1 SQVTM and CDR2 ANQGSEA. The record originates from a study of blood T cell repertoires in COVID-19. Study as a whole: Collection of acute and convalescent COVID-19 samples took place in the United States, Italy and Spain. Sources were T cells, B-cell-depleted T cells, or PBMCs; the material itself was cDNA or gDNA.

Original data processing: By means of reference gene primer amplification, nucleated cell counts were estimated. The method was immunoSEQ multiplex PCR; TCRdb's version includes in-frame clones alone and lacks a portion of them. V and J calls and clone size come straight from that table; D and trimming were deduced from the DNA. The sample contains about 76,000 clones, approximately 80% of which appear only once. Input material: peripheral blood. The chain combines TRBV29-1 with TRBJ1-5; D may be TRBD1 (6 bases). The receptor's source is a human donor in a cohort sampled during active COVID-19. The CDR3 nucleotides read TGCAGCGTTGAAGATAGGGACATGGAAGACCTTTATAGCAATCAGCCCCAGCATTTT. Protein sequence: CSVEDRDMEDLYSNQPQHF.